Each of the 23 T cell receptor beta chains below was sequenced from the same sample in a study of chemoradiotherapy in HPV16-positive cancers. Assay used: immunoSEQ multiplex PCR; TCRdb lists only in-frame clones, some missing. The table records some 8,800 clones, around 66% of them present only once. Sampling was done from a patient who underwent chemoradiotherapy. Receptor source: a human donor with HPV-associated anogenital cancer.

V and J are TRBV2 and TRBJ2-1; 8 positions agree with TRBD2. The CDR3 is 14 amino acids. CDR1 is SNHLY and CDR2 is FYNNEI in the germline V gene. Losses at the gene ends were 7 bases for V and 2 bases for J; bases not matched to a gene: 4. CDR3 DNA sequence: TGTGCCAGCAAGTCGGGGGGGGCCTACAATGAGCAGTTCTTC. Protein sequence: CASKSGGAYNEQFF.

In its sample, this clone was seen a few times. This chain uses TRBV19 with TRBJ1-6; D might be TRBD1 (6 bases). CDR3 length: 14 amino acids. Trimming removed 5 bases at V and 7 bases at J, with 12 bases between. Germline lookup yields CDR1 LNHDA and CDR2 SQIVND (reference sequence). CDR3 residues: CASSFRGDNSPLHF. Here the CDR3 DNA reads TGTGCCAGTAGTTTCAGGGGAGACAATTCACCCCTCCACTTT.

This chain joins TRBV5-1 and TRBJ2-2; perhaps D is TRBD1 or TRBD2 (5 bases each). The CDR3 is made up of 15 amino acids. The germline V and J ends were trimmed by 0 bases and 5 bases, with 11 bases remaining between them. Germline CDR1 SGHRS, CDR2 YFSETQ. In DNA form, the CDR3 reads TGCGCCAGCAGCTTGGATCCCGGGACGACCGGGGAGCTGTTTTTT. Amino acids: CASSLDPGTTGELFF.

CDR3 nucleotide sequence: TGTGCCTACAGGGGTAGCACAGATACGCAGTATTTT. Its translation: CAYRGSTDTQYF. This rearrangement joins TRBV30 to TRBJ2-3, with 7 bases fitting TRBD1. This CDR3 region has 12 residues. Germline CDR1 reads GTSNPN; CDR2 reads SVGIG (reference sequence). The V and J ends lost 7 bases and 0 bases, in that order; junction bases with no gene match: 1.

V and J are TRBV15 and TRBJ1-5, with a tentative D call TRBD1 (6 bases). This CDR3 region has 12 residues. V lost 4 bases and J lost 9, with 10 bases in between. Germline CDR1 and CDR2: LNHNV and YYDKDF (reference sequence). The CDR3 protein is CATSKGGGPQHF. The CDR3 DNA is TGTGCCACCAGCAAAGGGGGGGGGCCCCAGCATTTT.

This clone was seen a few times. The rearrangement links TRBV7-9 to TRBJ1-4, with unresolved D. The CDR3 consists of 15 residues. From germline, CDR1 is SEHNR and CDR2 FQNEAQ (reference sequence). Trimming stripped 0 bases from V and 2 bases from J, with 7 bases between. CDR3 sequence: CASSLAGNTNEKLFF. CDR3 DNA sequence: TGTGCCAGCAGCTTAGCAGGGAACACTAATGAAAAACTGTTTTTT.

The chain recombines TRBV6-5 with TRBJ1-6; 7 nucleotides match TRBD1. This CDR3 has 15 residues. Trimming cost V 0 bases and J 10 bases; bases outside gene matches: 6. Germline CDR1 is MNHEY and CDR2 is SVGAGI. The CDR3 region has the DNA TGTGCCAGCAGTTACTCCGCGACAGGGTACTCACCCCTCCACTTT. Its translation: CASSYSATGYSPLHF.

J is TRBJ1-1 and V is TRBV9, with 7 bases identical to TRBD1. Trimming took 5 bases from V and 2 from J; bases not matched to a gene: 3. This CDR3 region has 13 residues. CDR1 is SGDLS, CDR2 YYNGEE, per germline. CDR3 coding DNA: TGTGCCAGCAGTGGGACAGCTAACACTGAAGCTTTCTTT. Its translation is CASSGTANTEAFF.

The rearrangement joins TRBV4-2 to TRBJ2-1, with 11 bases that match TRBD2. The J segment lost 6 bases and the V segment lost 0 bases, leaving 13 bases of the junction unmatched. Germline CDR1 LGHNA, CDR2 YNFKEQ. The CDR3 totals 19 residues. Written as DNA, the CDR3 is TGTGCCAGCAGCCAAGATCTGCTAGCGGGGGGATCAGCGGGCAATGAGCAGTTCTTC. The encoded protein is CASSQDLLAGGSAGNEQFF.

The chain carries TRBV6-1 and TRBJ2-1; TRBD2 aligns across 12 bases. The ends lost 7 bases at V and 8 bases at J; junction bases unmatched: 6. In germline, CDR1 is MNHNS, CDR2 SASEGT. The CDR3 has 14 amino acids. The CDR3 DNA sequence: TGTGCCAGCACCTGGACTAGCGGGGTAGATGAGCAGTTCTTC. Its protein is CASTWTSGVDEQFF.

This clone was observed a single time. The CDR3 bases are TGTGCCAGCAGCCCTGGGGTGGGGGCGGGCACAGATACGCAGTATTTT. Protein sequence: CASSPGVGAGTDTQYF. This chain uses TRBV5-4 with TRBJ2-3, with D maybe TRBD1 (6 bases). The CDR3 totals 16 residues. V was clipped by 4 bases and J by 1 base, with 16 bases between them. Germline V gene sequence: CDR1 SGHNT, CDR2 YYREEE (reference sequence).

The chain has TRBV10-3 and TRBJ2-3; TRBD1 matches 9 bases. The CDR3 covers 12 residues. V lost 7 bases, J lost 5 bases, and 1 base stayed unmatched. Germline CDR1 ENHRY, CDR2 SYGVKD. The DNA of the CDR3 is TGTGCCATCAAGGGACAGGGAGATACGCAGTATTTT. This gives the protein CAIKGQGDTQYF.

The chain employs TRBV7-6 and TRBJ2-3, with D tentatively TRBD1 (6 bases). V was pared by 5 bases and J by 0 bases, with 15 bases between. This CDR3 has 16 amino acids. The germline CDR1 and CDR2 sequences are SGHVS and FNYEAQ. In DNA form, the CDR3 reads TGTGCCAGCAGCCATATCAGGGGCAGAAGCACAGATACGCAGTATTTT. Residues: CASSHIRGRSTDTQYF.

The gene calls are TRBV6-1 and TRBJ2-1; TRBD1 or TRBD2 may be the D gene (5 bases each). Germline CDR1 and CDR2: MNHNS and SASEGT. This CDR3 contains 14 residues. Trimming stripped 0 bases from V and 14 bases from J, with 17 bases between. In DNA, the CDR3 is TGTGCCAGCAGTGAAGCGGAGGAGGTACAGGACGAGTTCTTC. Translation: CASSEAEEVQDEFF.

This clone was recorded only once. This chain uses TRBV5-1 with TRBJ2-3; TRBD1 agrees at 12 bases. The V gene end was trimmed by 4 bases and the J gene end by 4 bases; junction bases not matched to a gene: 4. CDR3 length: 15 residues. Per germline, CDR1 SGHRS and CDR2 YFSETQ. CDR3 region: CASSPGQGASDTQYF. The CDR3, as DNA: TGCGCCAGCAGCCCGGGACAGGGGGCATCAGATACGCAGTATTTT.

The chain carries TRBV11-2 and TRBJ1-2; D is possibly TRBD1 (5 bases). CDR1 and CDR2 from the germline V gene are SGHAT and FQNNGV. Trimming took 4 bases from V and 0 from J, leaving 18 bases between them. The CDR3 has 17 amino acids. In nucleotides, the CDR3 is TGTGCCAGCAGCTCAGGCGCCCGACAGAGAGCTAACTATGGCTACACCTTC. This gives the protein CASSSGARQRANYGYTF. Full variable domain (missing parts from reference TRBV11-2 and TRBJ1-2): EAGVAQSPRYKIIEKRQSVAFWCNPISGHATLYWYQQILGQGPKLLIQFQNNGVVDDSQLPKDRFSAERLKGVDSTLKIQPAKLEDSAVYLCASSSGARQRANYGYTFGSGTRLTVV.

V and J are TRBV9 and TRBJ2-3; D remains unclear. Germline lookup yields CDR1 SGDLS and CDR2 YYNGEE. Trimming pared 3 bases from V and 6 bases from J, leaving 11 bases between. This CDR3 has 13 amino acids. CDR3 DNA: TGTGCCAGCAGCGCCGAAATTCGGGATACGCAGTATTTT. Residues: CASSAEIRDTQYF. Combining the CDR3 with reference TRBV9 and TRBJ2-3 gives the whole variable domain DSGVTQTPKHLITATGQRVTLRCSPRSGDLSVYWYQQSLDQGLQFLIQYYNGEERAKGNILERFSAQQFPDLHSELNLSSLELGDSALYFCASSAEIRDTQYFGPGTRLTVL.

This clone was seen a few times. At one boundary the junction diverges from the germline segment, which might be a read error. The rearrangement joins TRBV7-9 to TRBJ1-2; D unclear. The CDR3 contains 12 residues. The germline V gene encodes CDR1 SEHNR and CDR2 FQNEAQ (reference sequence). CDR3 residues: CATSGRGYGYTF. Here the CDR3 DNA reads TGTGCCACCAGCGGGCGTGGCTATGGCTACACCTTC.

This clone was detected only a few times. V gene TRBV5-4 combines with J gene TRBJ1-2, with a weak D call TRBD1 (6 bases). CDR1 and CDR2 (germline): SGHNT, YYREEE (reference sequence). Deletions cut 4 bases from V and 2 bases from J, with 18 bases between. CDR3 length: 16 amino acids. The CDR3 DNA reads TGTGCCAGCAGCCAACCCCTGGGGGCGACGAACTATGGCTACACCTTC. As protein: CASSQPLGATNYGYTF. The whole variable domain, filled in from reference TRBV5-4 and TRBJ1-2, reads ETGVTQSPTHLIKTRGQQVTLRCSSQSGHNTVSWYQQALGQGPQFIFQYYREEENGRGNFPPRFSGLQFPNYSSELNVNALELDDSALYLCASSQPLGATNYGYTFGSGTRLTVV.

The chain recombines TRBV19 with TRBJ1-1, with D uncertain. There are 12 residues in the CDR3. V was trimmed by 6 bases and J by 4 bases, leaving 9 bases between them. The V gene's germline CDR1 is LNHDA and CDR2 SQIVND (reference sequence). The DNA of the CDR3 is TGTGCCAGTAGCTTCGGGGTCACTGAAGCTTTCTTT. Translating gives CASSFGVTEAFF.

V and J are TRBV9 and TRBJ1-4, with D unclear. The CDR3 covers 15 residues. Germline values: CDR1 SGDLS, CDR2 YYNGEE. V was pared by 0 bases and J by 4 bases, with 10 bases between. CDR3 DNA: TGTGCCAGCAGCGTAGGAAACATGGGTAATGAAAAACTGTTTTTT. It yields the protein CASSVGNMGNEKLFF. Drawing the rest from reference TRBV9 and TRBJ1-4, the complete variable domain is DSGVTQTPKHLITATGQRVTLRCSPRSGDLSVYWYQQSLDQGLQFLIQYYNGEERAKGNILERFSAQQFPDLHSELNLSSLELGDSALYFCASSVGNMGNEKLFFGSGTQLSVL.

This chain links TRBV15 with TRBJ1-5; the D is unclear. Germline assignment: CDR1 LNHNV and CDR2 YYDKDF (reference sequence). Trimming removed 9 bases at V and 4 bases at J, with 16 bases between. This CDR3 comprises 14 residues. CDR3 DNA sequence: TGTGCCACTAAGGCAGGAGGCAAGAATCAGCCCCAGCATTTT. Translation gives CATKAGGKNQPQHF.

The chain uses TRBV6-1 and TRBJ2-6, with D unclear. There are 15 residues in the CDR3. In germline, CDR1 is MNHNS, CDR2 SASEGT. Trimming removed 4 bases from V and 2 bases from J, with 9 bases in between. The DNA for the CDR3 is TGTGCCAGCAGTGTCCAGAGAACTGGGGCCAACGTCCTGACTTTC. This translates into CASSVQRTGANVLTF.